Listed below are T cell receptor beta chains from one sample, sequenced in a study of blood T cells in healthy people across ages. TCRdb independently ran MiXCR on the 5' RACE reads; one entry per CDR3 protein. The profile shows about 1.7 million distinct CDR3 sequences, about 30% of them singletons. Source material: blood. Every receptor here comes from a woman under 40 in good health. Both conserved end residues are part of each CDR3. A D gene is named only where the DNA matches it firmly. Only some rows state a clone size, as once, few, many or a class for expanded clones.

J | size | D | V | CDR3 | DNA
TRBJ1-2 | few | TRBD1 | TRBV9 | CASSLQQGAYGYTF | TGTGCCAGCAGCTTACAACAGGGGGCCTATGGCTACACCTTC
TRBJ2-3 | many | TRBD2 | TRBV6-6 | CASSYSGTSGSRDTQYF | TGTGCCAGCAGTTACTCCGGGACTAGCGGGAGCAGAGATACGCAGTATTTT
TRBJ2-3 | few | NA | TRBV5-5 | CASSLGVTTDTQYF | TGTGCCAGCAGCTTGGGTGTCACCACAGATACGCAGTATTTT
TRBJ2-3 | NA | NA | TRBV7-2 | CASSLAADGDTQYF | TGTGCCAGCAGCTTAGCTGCGGACGGGGATACGCAGTATTTT
TRBJ2-1 | NA | NA | TRBV20-1 | CSAGAPTSRGHEQFF | TGCAGTGCTGGAGCTCCGACTAGCAGGGGCCATGAGCAGTTCTTC
TRBJ2-7 | NA | NA | TRBV5-1 | CASSLGQERSEQYF | TGCGCCAGCAGCTTGGGGCAGGAGCGCTCCGAGCAGTACTTC
TRBJ2-7 | NA | TRBD1 | TRBV5-1 | CASSLDPGQSYEQYF | TGCGCCAGCAGCTTAGATCCGGGACAGTCCTACGAGCAGTACTTC
TRBJ1-1 | NA | NA | TRBV6-5 | CASISVTEAFF | TGTGCCAGCATTTCCGTAACTGAAGCTTTCTTT
TRBJ2-1 | once | TRBD2 | TRBV11-2 | CASSPGLFRNEQFF | TGTGCCAGCAGCCCGGGACTATTTCGCAATGAGCAGTTCTTC
TRBJ2-7 | NA | NA | TRBV6-1 | CASSEGPLRRVYEQYF | TGTGCCAGCAGTGAAGGCCCGTTGAGGCGAGTATACGAGCAGTACTTC
TRBJ2-5 | few | TRBD2 | TRBV5-5 | CASSSPIPGQVTSGAQETQYF | TGTGCCAGCAGCTCCCCGATACCGGGACAGGTTACTAGCGGGGCTCAAGAGACCCAGTACTTC
TRBJ2-5 | NA | TRBD1 | TRBV9 | CASSKAGGSEETQYF | TGTGCCAGCAGCAAAGCAGGGGGAAGTGAAGAGACCCAGTACTTC
TRBJ2-3 | NA | NA | TRBV5-6 | CANSPVGGDYTDTQYF | TGTGCCAACAGCCCAGTGGGGGGTGATTATACAGATACGCAGTATTTT
TRBJ1-2 | many | NA | TRBV29-1 | CSVPLTGDYGYTF | TGCAGCGTTCCCCTGACAGGCGACTATGGCTACACCTTC
TRBJ1-2 | NA | TRBD1 | TRBV29-1 | CSVEPGQGFGGNYGYTF | TGCAGCGTTGAACCGGGACAGGGTTTCGGTGGTAACTATGGCTACACCTTC
TRBJ2-7 | few | TRBD2 | TRBV10-3 | CAISSKLAGIEQYF | TGTGCCATCAGCTCGAAACTAGCGGGGATCGAGCAGTACTTC
TRBJ2-3 | NA | NA | TRBV28 | CASSLPGGASTDTQYF | TGTGCCAGCAGTCTCCCTGGTGGGGCCTCCACAGATACGCAGTATTTT
TRBJ1-5 | few | NA | TRBV5-1 | CASSFGEGGNQPQHF | TGCGCCAGCAGCTTTGGGGAAGGGGGAAATCAGCCCCAGCATTTT
TRBJ1-1 | many | NA | TRBV29-1 | CSGQALDTEAFF | TGCAGCGGACAGGCCCTGGACACTGAAGCTTTCTTT
TRBJ2-1 | NA | TRBD2 | TRBV10-3 | CAISDLTSGDEQFF | TGTGCCATCAGTGATTTGACTAGCGGGGATGAGCAGTTCTTC
TRBJ2-7 | once | TRBD1 | TRBV20-1 | CSARDPLRGQGRYEQYF | TGCAGTGCTAGGGATCCTCTGAGGGGACAGGGCAGATACGAGCAGTACTTC
TRBJ2-3 | many | NA | TRBV12-3/TRBV12-4 | CASRGFGTAATDTQYF | TGTGCCAGCAGGGGGTTTGGAACGGCCGCCACAGATACGCAGTATTTT
TRBJ2-7 | many | NA | TRBV12-3/TRBV12-4 | CASSLNEQYF | TGTGCCAGCAGTTTAAACGAGCAGTACTTC
TRBJ2-7 | many | TRBD1 | TRBV5-1 | CASSLEGTGYEQYF | TGCGCCAGCAGCTTGGAGGGGACAGGCTACGAGCAGTACTTC
TRBJ1-2 | few | TRBD1 | TRBV10-3 | CAIRNDRVGGYTF | TGTGCCATCAGAAACGACAGGGTAGGAGGCTACACCTTC
TRBJ1-4 | few | TRBD1 | TRBV6-1 | CASSEGQGQGNEKLFF | TGTGCCAGCAGTGAAGGACAGGGACAGGGGAATGAAAAACTGTTTTTT
TRBJ1-3 | NA | NA | TRBV5-5 | CASSLAPPGAERIRSGNTIYF | TGTGCCAGCAGCTTGGCACCTCCCGGGGCCGAACGAATCCGCTCTGGAAACACCATATATTTT
TRBJ2-5 | many | TRBD1 | TRBV7-9 | CASSLARPQGSQETQYF | TGTGCCAGCAGCTTAGCAAGGCCACAGGGGTCCCAAGAGACCCAGTACTTC
TRBJ1-5 | few | NA | TRBV27 | CASSPGTQGNQPQHF | TGTGCCAGCAGTCCGGGGACACAGGGCAATCAGCCCCAGCATTTT